These 27 T cell receptor beta chains originate from one sample sequenced in a study of regulatory T cells in long-lasting Graves disease. The time point denotes: persistent/refractory GD, antithyroid drugs over 5 years with positive TRAb. The TCR library was made from RNA extracted from PBMCs. The authors built TCR beta libraries using iRepertoire HTBI primers and Arm-PCR of CDR3 regions. One entry per CDR3 protein, called by TCRdb with MiXCR from the multiplex PCR reads. The data show 400,000 to 500,000 distinct CDR3 sequences, approximately 22% seen once. The source material was peripheral blood mononuclear cells (PBMCs), sampled when the disease was refractory, from a patient treated with antithyroid drugs. The receptors come from a female donor with Graves disease.

This chain links TRBV19 with TRBJ2-5; D gene ambiguous. The ends were cut back, 6 bases at V and 1 base at J, with 15 bases in the middle. The germline gives CDR1 LNHDA, CDR2 SQIVND (reference sequence). CDR3 length: 15 residues. CDR3 residues: CASSKTQTVQETQYF. CDR3 DNA: TGTGCCAGTAGCAAAACTCAGACGGTCCAAGAGACCCAGTACTTC.

In its sample, this clonotype was seen a few times. No DNA is shown, since the ends of the CDR3 on it are uncertain; the CDR3 is the one TCRdb lists. V gene TRBV9 combines with J gene TRBJ2-2. Germline CDR1 reads SGDLS; CDR2 reads YYNGEE. The CDR3 extends over 14 residues, inclusive of both ends. The CDR3 sequence is CASSHPPAPGSCFF.

This clonotype was found a few times. This chain links TRBV6-1 with TRBJ2-7, with 8 bases matching TRBD2. Trimming at V came to 5 bases and at J to 2 bases, leaving 17 bases not matched to a gene. The CDR3 covers 18 residues. Germline loops: CDR1 MNHNS, CDR2 SASEGT. The CDR3 protein is CASSPSIIASGFTYEQYF. CDR3 DNA: TGTGCCAGCAGTCCCTCGATAATCGCTAGCGGGTTCACCTACGAGCAGTACTTC.

A few counts support this clonotype. This chain links TRBV5-1 with TRBJ2-5; TRBD2 agrees at 8 bases. The germline CDR1 and CDR2 sequences are SGHRS and YFSETQ. With 5 bases clipped from V and 0 bases from J, the junction kept 6 bases outside the gene matches. CDR3 length: 15 residues. CDR3 in DNA: TGCGCCAGCAGAAGGTCTAGCGGGTACCAAGAGACCCAGTACTTC. This sequence encodes CASRRSSGYQETQYF.

This clonotype was seen ten or more times. This chain joins TRBV6-1 and TRBJ1-2; TRBD1 might be the D (5 bases). Germline V gives CDR1 MNHNS, CDR2 SASEGT. V gave up 3 bases and J gave up 5 bases, with 28 bases separating them. This CDR3 comprises 19 residues. CDR3 sequence: CASSDTSREGTGLRYGYTF. In DNA, the CDR3 is TGTGCCAGCAGTGATACCTCCCGGGAAGGGACGGGGTTGCGGTATGGCTACACCTTC.

Worth noting for this clonotype: No conserved phenylalanine or tryptophan ends this CDR3, so it is likely a read error. The chain carries TRBV7-2 and TRBJ2-5, with TRBD2 matching 9 bases. The CDR3 covers 14 residues. The V and J ends lost 3 bases and 2 bases, in that order; junction bases with no gene match: 1. Germline V gene lookup returns CDR1 SGHTA and CDR2 FQGNSA. The CDR3 bases are TGTGCCAGCAGCTTGACTAGCGGACAAGAGACCCAGTACTCC. This codes for CASSLTSGQETQYS.

The rearrangement links TRBV3-1 to TRBJ2-7, with 13 bases fitting TRBD2. CDR3 length: 16 amino acids. V was clipped by 1 base and J by 1 base; unmatched bases: 1. Germline CDR1 reads LGHDT; CDR2 reads YNNKEL (reference sequence). The CDR3 reads CASSQGLAGGSYEQYF. The CDR3 DNA reads TGTGCCAGCAGCCAAGGACTAGCGGGAGGTTCCTACGAGCAGTACTTC.

The V and J genes are TRBV3-1 and TRBJ1-3; D is uncertain. The CDR3 is made up of 15 amino acids. Germline V CDR1 and CDR2: LGHDT, YNNKEL (reference sequence). Trimming shortened V by 0 bases and J by 2 bases, and 8 bases separated the two germline ends. CDR3 bases: TGTGCCAGCAGCCAAGACCGGGTAACTGGAAACACCATATATTTT. Encoded protein: CASSQDRVTGNTIYF.

The chain is built from TRBV28 and TRBJ2-3, with D unclear. Germline V gene sequence: CDR1 MDHEN, CDR2 SYDVKM. The CDR3 is 16 amino acids. V lost 6 bases and J lost 2, with 18 bases in between. The CDR3 region is CASRAPQRVDTDTQYF. CDR3 nucleotides: TGTGCCAGCAGGGCCCCACAAAGGGTCGACACAGATACGCAGTATTTT.

This clonotype was observed a handful of times. The chain is built from TRBV10-3 and TRBJ2-7; 9 nucleotides agree with TRBD1. V was clipped by 11 bases and J by 3 bases; unmatched bases: 5. Germline V gene lookup returns CDR1 ENHRY and CDR2 SYGVKD. The CDR3 has 12 residues. The CDR3 loop is CAAGQGLYEQYF. The CDR3 region has the DNA TGTGCCGCGGGACAGGGCCTCTACGAGCAGTACTTC.

This clonotype has a handful of counts. V usage is TRBV20-1 and J usage is TRBJ1-1, with TRBD1 identical over 10 bases. The CDR3 length is 15 residues. CDR1 and CDR2 from the germline V gene are DFQATT and SNEGSKA (reference sequence). V was pared by 5 bases and J by 1 base, with 7 bases of the junction left unmatched. CDR3 DNA sequence: TGCAGTGCTCCGCAGACAGGGGGCTGGAACACTGAAGCTTTCTTT. Its translation: CSAPQTGGWNTEAFF.

Worth noting for this clonotype: A read error may account for a junction end that differs from germline. The gene calls are TRBV2 and TRBJ1-6; D is ambiguous. Germline loops: CDR1 SNHLY, CDR2 FYNNEI. CDR3 length: 16 amino acids. CDR3 protein: CASREEEGYMYSPLHF. DNA of the CDR3: TGTGCCAGCAGAGAAGAGGAGGGCTATATGTATTCACCCCTCCACTTT.

V usage is TRBV4-1 and J usage is TRBJ2-5; D remains unclear. This CDR3 has 15 amino acids. The germline V gene has CDR1 MGHRA and CDR2 YSYEKL. Deletions cut 2 bases from V and 3 bases from J, with 13 bases between. The CDR3 here is CASSQTPQREETQYF. The CDR3 DNA reads as TGCGCCAGCAGCCAAACCCCGCAGCGAGAAGAGACCCAGTACTTC.

The sample holds many counts of this clonotype. The chain uses TRBV29-1 and TRBJ2-7; D may correspond to TRBD1 or TRBD2 (5 bases each). This CDR3 contains 13 residues. The V and J ends lost 6 bases and 3 bases respectively, with 15 bases between them. Germline values: CDR1 SQVTM, CDR2 ANQGSEA. This chain's CDR3 is CSVPGTAGYEQYF. The DNA of the CDR3 is TGCAGCGTCCCCGGGACGGCGGGCTACGAGCAGTACTTC.

V is TRBV25-1 and J is TRBJ1-6, with D uncertain. CDR3 length: 13 amino acids. V lost 4 bases and J lost 7, with 8 bases in between. Germline values: CDR1 MGHDK, CDR2 SYGVNS. The CDR3, as DNA: TGTGCCAGCAGTGGGACCCAGAATTCACCCCTCCACTTT. The encoded protein is CASSGTQNSPLHF.

The chain joins TRBV2 to TRBJ2-5; 9 nucleotides line up with TRBD2. The tail of the sequence fits TRBJ2-7 better, so the J call may be wrong. This CDR3 spans 17 amino acids. The germline CDR1 and CDR2 sequences are SNHLY and FYNNEI. CDR3 amino acids: CASSSPPTGTSSGEQYF. The CDR3, as DNA: TGTGCCAGCAGCTCCCCCCCTACCGGGACTAGCTCCGGCGAGCAGTACTTC.

The V call is TRBV7-9, the J call TRBJ2-7, with TRBD2 identical over 8 bases. The CDR3 contains 13 residues. Trimming at V came to 7 bases and at J to 9 bases, leaving 11 bases not matched to a gene. Germline CDR1 SEHNR, CDR2 FQNEAQ (reference sequence). The chain's CDR3 is CASKKGLDSVQYF. CDR3 bases: TGTGCCAGCAAGAAGGGACTAGATAGTGTGCAGTACTTC.

The rearrangement uses TRBV29-1 and TRBJ2-6; the D is unclear. Germline-derived CDR1 and CDR2 are SQVTM and ANQGSEA. The V gene lost 4 bases and the J gene lost 4 bases, with 8 bases spanning the gap. This CDR3 comprises 13 residues. The CDR3 sequence: CSVGAAGANVLTF. As DNA, the CDR3 is TGCAGCGTTGGGGCGGCCGGGGCCAACGTCCTGACTTTC.

The chain carries TRBV28 and TRBJ2-2, with D hard to call. Germline CDR1 and CDR2: MDHEN and SYDVKM. The CDR3 consists of 14 residues. Between the trimmed V and J ends, which lost 10 bases and 4 bases, there was a span of 16 bases. The DNA of the CDR3 is TGTGCCACCTTTGAAGGACGCGTCACCGGGGAGCTGTTTTTT. This sequence encodes CATFEGRVTGELFF. Combining the CDR3 with reference TRBV28 and TRBJ2-2 gives the whole variable domain DVKVTQSSRYLVKRTGEKVFLECVQDMDHENMFWYRQDPGLGLRLIYFSYDVKMKEKGDIPEGYSVSREKKERFSLILESASTNQTSMYLCATFEGRVTGELFFGEGSRLTVL.

This clonotype was picked up many times. At one of its ends the junction is not consistent with the germline gene, which may arise from a read error. The chain combines TRBV10-3 with TRBJ2-5; 7 bases match TRBD1. CDR1 is ENHRY, CDR2 SYGVKD, per germline. The CDR3 length is 14 residues. Written as DNA, the CDR3 is TGTGCCATTAGTGAGGGACAGTACCAAGAGACCCAGTACTTC. It yields the protein CAISEGQYQETQYF.

This clonotype was counted at least ten times. The chain recombines TRBV27 with TRBJ2-7, with D unresolved. CDR1 and CDR2 (germline): MNHEY, SMNVEV (reference sequence). Trimming cost V 5 bases and J 5 bases, with 16 bases left between them. The CDR3 runs to 14 residues. The CDR3 region is CASSPISGPHEQYF. The CDR3 DNA reads TGTGCCAGCAGTCCAATATCAGGTCCCCACGAGCAGTACTTC.

This clonotype was counted at least ten times. The CDR3 DNA is TGTGCCAGCAGTTATAGGGCCGGAGGAGTAGAGACCCAGTACTTC. Translating gives CASSYRAGGVETQYF. The chain combines TRBV6-5 with TRBJ2-5; a possible D gene is TRBD2 (5 bases). The germline V gene encodes CDR1 MNHEY and CDR2 SVGAGI. The germline V and J ends were trimmed by 3 bases and 4 bases, with 15 bases remaining between them. The CDR3 is 15 amino acids.

DNA of the CDR3: TGTGCCAGCAGTGAATTGGGCACGTACTACGAGCAGTACTTC. As protein: CASSELGTYYEQYF. The V and J genes are TRBV6-2 or TRBV6-3 and TRBJ2-7; D ambiguous. V shed 5 bases and J shed 3 bases, with 14 bases lying between them. Per the germline V gene, CDR1 is MNHEY and CDR2 is SVGEGT. CDR3 length: 14 amino acids.

V gene TRBV11-2 combines with J gene TRBJ2-7; 9 bases match TRBD2. The junction had 4 bases not matched to a gene; V was cut back by 5 bases and J by 2 bases. Germline V lookup: CDR1 SGHAT, CDR2 FQNNGV. This CDR3 region has 14 residues. The CDR3 DNA reads as TGTGCCAGCAGCATGACTAGCGGCACCTACGAGCAGTACTTC. It is translated as CASSMTSGTYEQYF.

There are many counts of this clonotype. The chain recombines TRBV27 with TRBJ1-4, with 12 positions matching TRBD1. Germline CDR1 reads MNHEY; CDR2 reads SMNVEV (reference sequence). There are 15 residues in the CDR3. V trimming: 4 bases; J trimming: 8 bases; junction bases outside the gene matches: 5. The CDR3 DNA sequence: TGTGCCAGCAGTTCTCCCGGGACAGGGGGCGAAAAACTGTTTTTT. Amino acids: CASSSPGTGGEKLFF.

Worth noting for this clonotype: Possible read error: a much larger clone is one base away. J is TRBJ2-3 and V is TRBV2, with no clear D. This CDR3 is built from 11 residues. The germline V gene has CDR1 SNHLY and CDR2 FYNNEI. Trimming took 6 bases from V and 1 from J, leaving 2 bases between them. As DNA, the CDR3 is TGTGCCAGCAGACGCACAGATACGCAGTATTTT. Residues: CASRRTDTQYF.

This clonotype has ten or more counts. The chain is built from TRBV2 and TRBJ2-7, with D unclear. Trimming cost V 4 bases and J 4 bases, with 14 bases left between them. Germline loops: CDR1 SNHLY, CDR2 FYNNEI. CDR3 length: 14 residues. This chain's CDR3 is CASSAPASPYEQYF. CDR3 sequence (DNA): TGTGCCAGCAGTGCCCCGGCCTCTCCATACGAGCAGTACTTC.